This is a list of T cell receptor beta chains from one sample in a study of control samples from healthy donors and cancer patients. Some clones are missing from TCRdb's copy, which holds only in-frame ones; the method was immunoSEQ multiplex PCR. The sample has 120,000 or so clones, about 92% seen once. The material sequenced was PBMCs. The receptors here all came from an elderly man with head and neck cancer. CDR3s include the opening cysteine and the closing phenylalanine or tryptophan. A D gene is named only where the DNA matches it firmly. Only part of the rows carry a size: once, few, many, or a class if the clone is expanded.

v_gene	len	d_gene	abundance	j_gene	CDR3nt	CDR3aa
TRBV25-1	11	.	.	TRBJ1-2	TGTGCCAGCAGTGATCGGACAGGCTACACCTTC	CASSDRTGYTF
TRBV19	12	TRBD1	.	TRBJ2-3	TGTGCCAGCCAGGGGGCGGGAGATACGCAGTATTTT	CASQGAGDTQYF
TRBV5-1	13	.	.	TRBJ1-1	TGCGCCAGCAGACTCAGCCCGAACACTGAAGCTTTCTTT	CASRLSPNTEAFF
TRBV4-1	18	TRBD2	.	TRBJ2-2	TGCGCCAGCAGCCAAGGTGGGACTAGCGGGCCAAACACCGGGGAGCTGTTTTTT	CASSQGGTSGPNTGELFF
TRBV19	12	.	.	TRBJ1-4	TGTGCCAGTAGGGTGGGAGGTGAAAAACTGTTTTTT	CASRVGGEKLFF
TRBV5-1	15	TRBD2	.	TRBJ2-2	TGCGCCAGCAGCTTAATAGCGGGGGGCACCGGGGAGCTGTTTTTT	CASSLIAGGTGELFF
TRBV9	17	TRBD2	.	TRBJ2-3	TGTGCCAGCAGCGCCCATCGGACTAGCGCTAGCACAGATACGCAGTATTTT	CASSAHRTSASTDTQYF
TRBV9	15	TRBD2	.	TRBJ2-3	TGTGCCAGCAGCGCCCTAGCGGGGGGGCTGGATACGCAGTATTTT	CASSALAGGLDTQYF
TRBV30	16	.	.	TRBJ1-1	TGTGCCTGGACCCCCTGGGATCGGGGCTTTAACACTGAAGCTTTCTTT	CAWTPWDRGFNTEAFF
TRBV6-5	12	.	.	TRBJ1-2	TGTGCCAGCACCCAGAGGGGCTATGGCTACACCTTC	CASTQRGYGYTF
TRBV6-2/TRBV6-3	18	.	.	TRBJ1-1	TGTGCCAGCAGTTACTCCTGGAGGATTGGGGAGAAGAACACTGAAGCTTTCTTT	CASSYSWRIGEKNTEAFF
TRBV11-2	17	.	once	TRBJ2-5	TGTGCCAGCCTAGGGTTTGGCGGCGGCGAGTGGAGCGAGACCCAGTACTTC	CASLGFGGGEWSETQYF
TRBV7-7	15	.	.	TRBJ2-3	TGTGCCAGCAGCCCTCTACAGGGCACGGCGGATACGCAGTATTTT	CASSPLQGTADTQYF
TRBV19	15	TRBD1	.	TRBJ2-2	TGTGCCAGTAGTAGACCGGGACAGGTTCGAGGGGAGCTGTTTTTT	CASSRPGQVRGELFF
TRBV11-2	19	.	.	TRBJ1-5	TGTGCCAGCAGCTTAGACGGGATGGACAGTACTCTCGGCAATCAGCCCCAGCATTTT	CASSLDGMDSTLGNQPQHF
TRBV6-4	13	TRBD1	few	TRBJ1-2	TGTGCCAGCAGTGACCTGCCGGGACAGGGTTTCACCTTC	CASSDLPGQGFTF
TRBV27	16	.	.	TRBJ2-2	TGTGCCAGCAGTTCCCCAGGGGGAGGAAACACCGGGGAGCTGTTTTTT	CASSSPGGGNTGELFF
TRBV5-1	12	.	.	TRBJ2-7	TGCGCCAGCAGCTTGATCGGCCACGAGCAGTACTTC	CASSLIGHEQYF
TRBV5-1	14	TRBD1	.	TRBJ1-2	TGCGCCAGCAGCCCCTCAGGGGGCGCCTATGGCTACACCTTC	CASSPSGGAYGYTF
TRBV5-4	14	.	once	TRBJ2-1	TGTGCCAGCAGCCTAACAGGGATTTACAATGAGCAGTTCTTC	CASSLTGIYNEQFF
TRBV6-5	15	.	.	TRBJ2-3	TGTGCCAGCAGGCGGGACAGTCCTAGCACAGATACGCAGTATTTT	CASRRDSPSTDTQYF
TRBV6-5	14	TRBD1	.	TRBJ2-1	TGTGCCAGCAAGTTCGGGACAGCCTACAATGAGCAGTTCTTC	CASKFGTAYNEQFF
TRBV25-1	11	.	once	TRBJ2-5	TGTGCCAGCACAATCCAAGAGACCCAGTACTTC	CASTIQETQYF
TRBV20-1	13	.	.	TRBJ2-7	TGCAGTGCTAGTAGGGACAACTCCTACGAGCAGTACTTC	CSASRDNSYEQYF
TRBV2	14	TRBD2	.	TRBJ2-1	TGTGCCAGCCAACCGGGGAGCGGGGTGAATGAGCAGTTCTTC	CASQPGSGVNEQFF
TRBV5-1	16	TRBD2	once	TRBJ2-5	TGCGCCAGCAGCCCCCCAGGCGGGAGGTCTGGAGAGACCCAGTACTTC	CASSPPGGRSGETQYF
TRBV2	11	.	.	TRBJ2-1	TGTGCCAGCAGGGAGTACAATGAGCAGTTCTTC	CASREYNEQFF
TRBV9	13	TRBD1	.	TRBJ2-2	TGTGCCAGCAGAACAGGGGTTACCGGGGAGCTGTTTTTT	CASRTGVTGELFF
TRBV6-6	15	TRBD2	.	TRBJ2-1	TGTGCCATCCCCAATAGTGGGCGGGAGGAAGGTGAGCAGTTCTTC	CAIPNSGREEGEQFF
TRBV4-1	14	.	.	TRBJ2-2	TGCGCCAGCAGCCCGATGGAGAACACCGGGGAGCTGTTTTTT	CASSPMENTGELFF
TRBV9	16	.	.	TRBJ2-1	TGTGCCAGCAGCGTAGCAGGGCTCGCCTCCTACAATGAGCAGTTCTTC	CASSVAGLASYNEQFF
TRBV7-2	13	TRBD2	.	TRBJ2-4	TGTGCCAGCAGCTTCGCTGGGGGGGGCATTCAGTACTTC	CASSFAGGGIQYF
TRBV18	15	.	once	TRBJ1-2	TGTGCCAGCTCACCACCGTCCAGAAGACATGATGGCTACACCTTC	CASSPPSRRHDGYTF
TRBV5-1	13	.	.	TRBJ2-5	TGCGCCAGCAGCTTGGTCGGGGAAGAGACCCAGTACTTC	CASSLVGEETQYF
TRBV12-3/TRBV12-4	12	.	.	TRBJ1-2	TGTGCCAGCAGTTTAAATAGGGAAATTTTTACCTTC	CASSLNREIFTF
TRBV6-6	15	.	.	TRBJ2-6	TGTGCCAGCAGTTACGGGCAGAAAGGGGCCAACGTCCTGACTTTC	CASSYGQKGANVLTF
TRBV2	14	TRBD1	.	TRBJ1-4	TGTGCCAGCAATTGGGACAGGGAAGTTGAAAAACTGTTTTTT	CASNWDREVEKLFF
TRBV10-2	17	.	few	TRBJ1-5	TGCGCCAGCAGTGGGGAGACCGGGACAAGTAGCAATCAGCCCCAGCATTTT	CASSGETGTSSNQPQHF
TRBV5-4	15	TRBD2	.	TRBJ2-7	TGTGCCAGCAGCTTTGGGACTAGCGGGAGCTACGAGCAGTACTTC	CASSFGTSGSYEQYF
TRBV6-2/TRBV6-3	14	.	.	TRBJ2-1	TGTGCCAGCAGTTACTCCGACTACGGGTTAGGACAGTTCTTC	CASSYSDYGLGQFF
TRBV3-1/TRBV3-2	16	.	.	TRBJ2-1	TGTGCCAGCAGCCGGTCTAGCTTCTTCTCCTACAATGAGCAGTTCTTC	CASSRSSFFSYNEQFF
TRBV6-5	14	.	.	TRBJ1-4	TGTGCCAGCAGTTACAGAGGGTCAGGTGAAAAACTGTTTTTT	CASSYRGSGEKLFF
TRBV19	15	TRBD1	.	TRBJ1-2	TGTGCCAGTAGTATAAGTCGGACAGGGGGCGGTGGCTACACCTTC	CASSISRTGGGGYTF
TRBV28	14	.	.	TRBJ2-3	TGTGCCAGCAGCCCCGGAGGGGCTGTAGGTGGGCAGTATTTT	CASSPGGAVGGQYF
TRBV10-3	15	.	.	TRBJ1-1	TGTGCCATCAGTGAGATCCGTTGGGGTCCCACTGAAGCTTTCTTT	CAISEIRWGPTEAFF
TRBV18	16	.	.	TRBJ1-4	TGTGCCAGCTCACCACAGCAGGGAGCGAATGATGGGAAACTGTTTTTT	CASSPQQGANDGKLFF
TRBV5-1	15	TRBD1	.	TRBJ1-1	TGCGCCAGCACCTTGGCCAGGGGGCAAAGTACTGAAGCTTTCTTT	CASTLARGQSTEAFF
TRBV11-2	15	.	.	TRBJ1-4	TGTGCCAGCAGCTTAGACGCCCCAACTAATGAAAAACTGTTTTTT	CASSLDAPTNEKLFF
TRBV2	14	.	.	TRBJ1-2	TGTGCCAGCAGTGAAGGGCACTCGGGCTATGGCTACACCTTC	CASSEGHSGYGYTF
TRBV2	16	TRBD1	.	TRBJ1-1	TGTGCCAGCACCCTTAGACAGGGGCCTTCGAACACTGAAGCTTTCTTT	CASTLRQGPSNTEAFF
TRBV4-1	17	.	few	TRBJ1-2	TGCGCCAGCAGCCAAGTGATACCGACAGGATCGGACTATGGCTACACCTTC	CASSQVIPTGSDYGYTF
TRBV27	14	.	once	TRBJ1-1	TGTGCCAGCAGACAGGTAGGGGTGAACACTGAAGCTTTCTTT	CASRQVGVNTEAFF
TRBV24-1	14	.	.	TRBJ2-7	TGTGCCACCAGTGATTTGTTCGGCAGATCAGGGCAGTACTTC	CATSDLFGRSGQYF
TRBV20-1	15	.	.	TRBJ2-7	TGCAGTGCTAGTTTGGTGCTGGCGGGAAGGTACGAGCAGTACTTC	CSASLVLAGRYEQYF
TRBV19	16	.	.	TRBJ1-1	TGTGCCAGTAGCTGGGGGATCGGGTCCCAGGGCACTGAAGCTTTCTTT	CASSWGIGSQGTEAFF
TRBV11-3	15	.	.	TRBJ2-3	TGTGCCAGCAGCTTAGGGGCGGATCCCACAGATACGCAGTATTTT	CASSLGADPTDTQYF
TRBV10-1	13	.	once	TRBJ2-7	TGCGCCAGCGCTCCCAGGTCGGGTTCCGAGCAGTACTTC	CASAPRSGSEQYF
TRBV12-3/TRBV12-4	13	.	.	TRBJ1-5	TGTGCCAGCAGTTTTTTAGCGGGCCAGCCCCAGCATTTT	CASSFLAGQPQHF
TRBV9	13	.	.	TRBJ2-5	TGTGCCAGCAGCCTAGGGTTCGGGGAGACCCAGTACTTC	CASSLGFGETQYF